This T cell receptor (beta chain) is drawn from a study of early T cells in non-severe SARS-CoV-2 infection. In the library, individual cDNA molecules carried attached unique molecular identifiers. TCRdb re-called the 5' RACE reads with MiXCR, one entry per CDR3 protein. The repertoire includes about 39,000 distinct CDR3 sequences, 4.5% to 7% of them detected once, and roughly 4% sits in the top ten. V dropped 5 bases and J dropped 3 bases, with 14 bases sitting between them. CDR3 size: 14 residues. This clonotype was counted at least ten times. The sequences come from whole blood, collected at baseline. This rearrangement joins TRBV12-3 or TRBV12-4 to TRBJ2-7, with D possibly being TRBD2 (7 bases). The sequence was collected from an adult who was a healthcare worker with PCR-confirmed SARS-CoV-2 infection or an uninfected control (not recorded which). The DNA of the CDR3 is TGTGCCAGCAGTGGGGGCGGGAGTATCTACGAGCAGTACTTC. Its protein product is CASSGGGSIYEQYF.